A selection of T cell receptor beta chains follows, all from one sample in a study of PD-1 blockade in mismatch repair-deficient tumors. TCRdb's copy holds only in-frame clones and misses some; the assay was immunoSEQ multiplex PCR. The table shows 100,000 to 150,000 clones, with around 86% occurring only once. This sample comprised peripheral blood, obtained 44 weeks after starting pembrolizumab. The source is an adult with mismatch repair-deficient cancer. Both conserved end residues are trimmed from each CDR3. D genes are given only for firm matches.

v_call	j_call	cdr3_length	d_call	cdr3_aa
TRBV10-3	TRBJ1-2	11	-	AIRETSNYGYT
TRBV28	TRBJ2-1	11	-	ASGRYRVNEQF
TRBV6-6	TRBJ2-3	11	-	ASSYSSTDTQY
TRBV5-4	TRBJ2-7	12	-	ASSLGQGPYEQY
TRBV10-2	TRBJ1-5	10	-	ASSDPTGPQH
TRBV6-4	TRBJ1-4	11	-	ASSFSVGEKLF
TRBV11-3	TRBJ2-1	13	-	ASSLSGGAYNEQF
TRBV4-2	-	9	-	ASSLTGEQY
TRBV30	TRBJ1-4	13	-	AWSLGIATNEKLF
TRBV6-4	TRBJ2-1	13	-	ASSDLGIGLNEQF
TRBV7-2	TRBJ2-3	15	-	ASSLEVRYSSTDTQY
TRBV28	TRBJ2-1	10	-	ARRSRYNEQF
TRBV7-8	TRBJ2-7	12	-	ASSLVVTPYEQY
TRBV5-8	TRBJ2-7	13	-	ASSLGRGTFYEQY
TRBV4-3	TRBJ2-5	13	-	ASSQDQGQQETQY
TRBV6-1	TRBJ2-1	14	TRBD2	ASSAGLAALYNEQF
TRBV5-1	TRBJ2-1	10	-	ASRTGDNEQF
TRBV5-1	TRBJ1-3	12	-	ASTGGQPGNTIY
TRBV2	TRBJ2-3	13	-	ASRKAWRATDTQY
TRBV11-2	TRBJ1-2	14	TRBD1	ASSPGQGVKRYGYT
TRBV30	TRBJ1-4	11	TRBD1	AWSTGVGEKLF
TRBV30	TRBJ2-7	15	TRBD2	AWSGRLAGGPLSEQY
TRBV4-3	TRBJ2-3	14	TRBD2	ASSQGSGYSTDTQY
TRBV5-1	TRBJ2-3	13	-	ASSHKDGVTDTQY
TRBV4-1	TRBJ1-1	11	-	ASSRGANTEAF
TRBV7-2	TRBJ2-1	12	-	ASSLAGYYNEQF
TRBV7-4	TRBJ2-7	13	-	ASSQEVRDTYEQY
TRBV28	TRBJ1-5	14	-	ASSLNAGEHNQPQH
TRBV25-1	TRBJ1-4	13	-	ASSESGHDSHKLF
TRBV29-1	TRBJ1-2	11	-	SVEDGRGRGYT
TRBV12-5	TRBJ2-1	16	TRBD2	ASGLVVASGRAYNEQF